Listed below are T cell receptor beta chains from one sample, sequenced in a study of OX40 agonist ivuxolimab in advanced cancers. Assay used: immunoSEQ multiplex PCR; TCRdb lists only in-frame clones, some missing. The sample shows some 49,000 clones, 70% to 90% of them seen only once. The sequences come from CD4+ or CD8+ T cells sorted from blood, collected in a trial of the OX40 agonist ivuxolimab. Receptors were obtained from an adult with an advanced solid tumor such as melanoma, head and neck, liver or kidney cancer. CDR3s include the opening cysteine and the closing phenylalanine or tryptophan. The D gene is left open where the match is weak. Some rows mark clone size as missing; the rest say once, few, many or name a class of expanded clone.

CDR3 protein,CDR3 DNA,J gene,D gene,V gene,clone size
CASSPRQGGGNTIYF,TGTGCCAGCAGCCCACGACAGGGAGGGGGAAACACCATATATTTT,TRBJ1-3,TRBD1,TRBV5-6,.
CASSPLPPGLAGKEQYF,TGTGCCAGCTCACCCCTCCCACCGGGACTAGCGGGGAAAGAGCAGTACTTC,TRBJ2-7,TRBD2,TRBV18,.
CASSLSGSHEQYF,TGTGCCAGCAGCTTATCGGGATCCCACGAGCAGTACTTC,TRBJ2-7,.,TRBV11-2,.
CASSQALAGGTGELFF,TGCGCCAGCAGCCAAGCGCTAGCGGGAGGAACCGGGGAGCTGTTTTTT,TRBJ2-2,TRBD2,TRBV4-1,.
CASSYSNVPGELFF,TGTGCCAGCAGTTACTCGAACGTCCCCGGGGAGCTGTTTTTT,TRBJ2-2,.,TRBV6-5,.
CASSSGTGVNQPQHF,TGCGCCAGCAGCTCCGGGACAGGGGTTAATCAGCCCCAGCATTTT,TRBJ1-5,TRBD1,TRBV5-1,.
CASTRRGLNTDTQYF,TGTGCCAGCACCAGACGGGGGCTAAACACAGATACGCAGTATTTT,TRBJ2-3,.,TRBV11-3,once
CASRGKGVGYTF,TGTGCCAGCAGGGGGAAGGGGGTGGGCTACACCTTC,TRBJ1-2,.,TRBV27,.
CASSARGLETQYF,TGTGCCAGCAGTGCCAGGGGGCTAGAGACCCAGTACTTC,TRBJ2-5,TRBD1,TRBV28,.
CASSDSGGSSYNEQFF,TGTGCCAGCAGTGACTCCGGGGGGAGCTCCTACAATGAGCAGTTCTTC,TRBJ2-1,TRBD2,TRBV6-4,.
CASSDGSPARNTQYF,TGTGCCAGCAGTGACGGCAGCCCGGCGAGGAATACGCAGTATTTT,TRBJ2-3,.,TRBV6-1,.
CASSLVGTMNTEAFF,TGTGCCAGCAGCTTGGTGGGGACAATGAACACTGAAGCTTTCTTT,TRBJ1-1,.,TRBV5-8,.
CASSKALAGSYEQYF,TGTGCCAGCAGCAAGGCGCTAGCGGGAAGCTACGAGCAGTACTTC,TRBJ2-7,TRBD2,TRBV11-3,.
CASYGVAKNIQYF,TGTGCCAGCTACGGGGTAGCCAAAAACATTCAGTACTTC,TRBJ2-4,.,TRBV28,.
CSALGGWWQYF,TGCAGTGCCTTGGGGGGTTGGTGGCAGTACTTC,TRBJ2-5,.,TRBV20-1,.
CATSRDYPKETQYF,TGTGCCACCAGCAGAGATTACCCGAAGGAGACCCAGTACTTC,TRBJ2-5,.,TRBV15,once
CASSDPRYEQYF,TGTGCCAGCAGTGACCCGAGGTACGAGCAGTACTTC,TRBJ2-7,.,TRBV28,.
CASSSWDLEQYF,TGTGCCAGCAGCTCCTGGGACCTTGAGCAGTACTTC,TRBJ2-7,.,TRBV11-1,few
CASSLFVSGTGRGGQYF,TGTGCCAGCAGCTTATTCGTGTCAGGGACCGGGAGAGGAGGTCAGTACTTC,TRBJ2-4,.,TRBV7-9,once
CASSEATYEQYF,TGTGCCAGCAGTGAAGCGACCTACGAGCAGTACTTC,TRBJ2-7,.,TRBV6-1,.
CASSSPGQGAREQYF,TGTGCCAGCAGTTCGCCGGGACAGGGGGCGCGAGAGCAGTACTTC,TRBJ2-7,TRBD1,TRBV6-5,.
CASSTRRQGVNTEAFF,TGTGCCAGTAGTACTAGGAGGCAGGGGGTGAACACTGAAGCTTTCTTT,TRBJ1-1,TRBD1,TRBV19,.
CASSLFSPNSPLHF,TGTGCCAGCAGTTTGTTCAGCCCCAATTCACCCCTCCACTTT,TRBJ1-6,.,TRBV27,once
CSVDNNYGYTF,TGCAGCGTTGACAATAACTATGGCTACACCTTC,TRBJ1-2,.,TRBV29-1,.
CASSSQQGAAEAFF,TGTGCCAGCAGCTCACAACAGGGGGCAGCTGAAGCTTTCTTT,TRBJ1-1,TRBD1,TRBV7-9,.
CASSLLGDEQYF,TGTGCCAGCAGCTTGTTAGGGGACGAGCAGTACTTC,TRBJ2-7,.,TRBV5-6,.
CASSWTDSNTGELFF,TGCGCCAGCAGCTGGACAGATTCGAACACCGGGGAGCTGTTTTTT,TRBJ2-2,.,TRBV5-1,.
CASSNQGFQETQYF,TGTGCCAGTAGCAACCAGGGGTTCCAAGAGACCCAGTACTTC,TRBJ2-5,.,TRBV19,.
CASSLGPGGPQGTQYF,TGTGCCAGCAGCTTAGGCCCAGGGGGGCCTCAAGGGACCCAGTACTTC,TRBJ2-5,.,TRBV11-2,.
CASSPGRTPNEQFF,TGTGCCAGTAGTCCTGGACGCACCCCCAATGAGCAGTTCTTC,TRBJ2-1,.,TRBV19,.
CASRPSTYEQYF,TGTGCCAGCAGACCTTCGACCTACGAGCAGTACTTC,TRBJ2-7,.,TRBV28,few
CASSLPYTNTGELFF,TGTGCCAGCAGCTTACCTTACACGAACACCGGGGAGCTGTTTTTT,TRBJ2-2,.,TRBV7-9,.
CASSSNQGPVAKNIQYF,TGTGCCAGCAGCTCTAACCAGGGGCCAGTAGCCAAAAACATTCAGTACTTC,TRBJ2-4,.,TRBV7-9,.
CAISGRQGRNEQYF,TGTGCCATCAGTGGCAGACAGGGGCGGAACGAGCAGTACTTC,TRBJ2-7,TRBD1,TRBV10-3,.
CASSDRGLSYEQYF,TGTGCCAGTAGCGACAGGGGGCTCTCCTACGAGCAGTACTTC,TRBJ2-7,TRBD1,TRBV19,.
CATQRAGTEAFF,TGTGCCACCCAAAGGGCGGGGACTGAAGCTTTCTTT,TRBJ1-1,.,TRBV18,.
CASSLASSTDTQYF,TGTGCCAGCAGCTTAGCTTCTAGCACAGATACGCAGTATTTT,TRBJ2-3,.,TRBV7-2,.
CATRALADYEQYF,TGTGCCACCCGGGCTCTCGCAGACTACGAGCAGTACTTC,TRBJ2-7,.,TRBV10-3,.
CASSEVTGELFF,TGTGCCAGCAGTGAGGTCACCGGGGAGCTGTTTTTT,TRBJ2-2,.,TRBV6-1,.
CASSPGINQPQHF,TGTGCCAGCAGTCCGGGGATCAATCAGCCCCAGCATTTT,TRBJ1-5,.,TRBV6-6,.
CASSLQTGGVGYTF,TGTGCCAGCAGTTTACAGACAGGGGGCGTTGGCTACACCTTC,TRBJ1-2,TRBD1,TRBV6-5,.
CASRGQGNTGELFF,TGTGCCAGCAGGGGACAGGGTAACACCGGGGAGCTGTTTTTT,TRBJ2-2,TRBD1,TRBV6-6,.
CASSGTGFYGYTF,TGTGCCAGCAGCGGGACAGGGTTTTATGGCTACACCTTC,TRBJ1-2,TRBD1,TRBV6-1,.
CASSIGLQSEQYF,TGTGCCAGTAGTATCGGCCTGCAAAGCGAGCAGTACTTC,TRBJ2-7,.,TRBV19,.
CASLGLAGSSYEQYF,TGCGCCAGCTTGGGACTAGCGGGGAGCTCCTACGAGCAGTACTTC,TRBJ2-7,TRBD2,TRBV10-2,.
CAWSPYLSGANVLTF,TGTGCCTGGAGTCCTTACCTCTCTGGGGCCAACGTCCTGACTTTC,TRBJ2-6,.,TRBV30,.
CASIPPGRDHEQYF,TGTGCCAGCATCCCCCCGGGGAGGGACCACGAGCAGTACTTC,TRBJ2-7,TRBD2,TRBV7-9,.
CASSFMGANEKLFF,TGTGCCAGCAGCTTTATGGGAGCGAATGAAAAACTGTTTTTT,TRBJ1-4,.,TRBV5-4,.
CASSPRTSMVGELFF,TGTGCCAGCAGCCCACGGACAAGCATGGTAGGGGAGCTGTTTTTT,TRBJ2-2,.,TRBV5-8,.
CSVEGGNTDTQYF,TGCAGCGTTGAAGGCGGAAACACAGATACGCAGTATTTT,TRBJ2-3,.,TRBV29-1,.
CASSMGGWMYEQYF,TGTGCCAGTAGTATGGGGGGTTGGATGTACGAGCAGTACTTC,TRBJ2-7,.,TRBV19,.
CASSIHSGAAFF,TGTGCCAGTAGTATCCACTCGGGGGCAGCTTTCTTT,TRBJ1-1,.,TRBV19,few